The 21 T cell receptor beta chains reported below all come from one sample, sequenced in a study of cytomegalovirus exposure and HLA in healthy donors. It was with 60 Vbeta and 13 Jbeta primers that the PCR ran. The table came from immunoSEQ multiplex PCR; TCRdb's copy has only in-frame clones and leaves some out. Among fewer than 200,000 clones listed, roughly 80% were seen once. The material sequenced was PBMCs. Source of these receptors: a man aged 35-49 years in good health and CMV-seropositive.

The V and J genes are TRBV4-2 and TRBJ2-7, with TRBD1 identical over 7 bases. J was trimmed by 6 bases and V by 0 bases; bases with no gene match: 8. CDR3 length: 15 residues. Germline CDR1 reads LGHNA; CDR2 reads YNFKEQ. DNA of the CDR3: TGTGCCAGCAGCCAAGATGGGACAGTCTATAGCGAGCAGTACTTC. It encodes CASSQDGTVYSEQYF.

V is TRBV5-1 and J is TRBJ2-3, with 8 positions matching TRBD2. CDR1 SGHRS and CDR2 YFSETQ come from the germline V gene. V lost 6 bases and J lost 4; bases outside the gene matches: 10. The CDR3 is 15 residues long. CDR3 sequence: CASTRYGGAADTQYF. CDR3 nucleotides: TGCGCCAGCACCCGATACGGGGGGGCTGCAGATACGCAGTATTTT.

The chain links TRBV18 to TRBJ1-3, with D unresolved. The ends were cut back, 3 bases at V and 4 bases at J, with 13 bases in the middle. The CDR3 totals 15 residues. The germline V gene encodes CDR1 KGHSH and CDR2 LQKENI. The CDR3 DNA reads TGTGCCAGCTCACCGGGCGCTGATCGCGGAAACACCATATATTTT. It translates to CASSPGADRGNTIYF.

The chain recombines TRBV6-6 with TRBJ1-2, with TRBD1 as a possible D gene (5 bases). The CDR3 runs to 15 residues. Germline loops: CDR1 MNHNY, CDR2 SVGAGI (reference sequence). The V end was cut by 2 bases, the J end by 3 bases, with 13 bases between. The CDR3 nucleotides are TGTGCCAGCAGTTACCAAGCAGGGTGGCACTATGGCTACACCTTC. Residues: CASSYQAGWHYGYTF.

The gene calls are TRBV10-3 and TRBJ2-5; 7 positions agree with TRBD1. CDR3 length equals 15 residues. Looked up from germline, CDR1 is ENHRY and CDR2 is SYGVKD. J lost 5 bases, V lost 6 bases, and 12 bases had no gene match. This CDR3 is CAIRRYRGEGETQYF. As DNA, the CDR3 is TGTGCCATCAGGAGGTACAGGGGAGAGGGTGAGACCCAGTACTTC.

V is TRBV27 and J is TRBJ2-5, with 9 bases matching TRBD1. The J call is uncertain, as TRBJ2-7 better fits the DNA end. Germline-derived CDR1 and CDR2 are MNHEY and SMNVEV (reference sequence). The CDR3 covers 12 residues. The CDR3 nucleotides are TGTGCCAGTAGACAGGGGGCCTACGAGCAGTACTTC. This translates into CASRQGAYEQYF.

The rearrangement links TRBV5-4 to TRBJ2-7; 10 bases are a match to TRBD2. The CDR3 runs to 15 residues. Germline CDR1 is SGHNT and CDR2 is YYREEE (reference sequence). J was trimmed by 1 base and V by 4 bases; bases with no gene match: 5. Written as DNA, the CDR3 is TGTGCCAGCAGCGAGTCTAGCGGGAGTTCCTACGAGCAGTACTTC. Translation gives CASSESSGSSYEQYF.

The chain uses TRBV5-4 and TRBJ2-2; TRBD1 matches 7 bases. Germline-derived CDR1 and CDR2 are SGHNT and YYREEE (reference sequence). V shed 2 bases, J shed 4 bases, and the junction held 5 bases outside the gene matches. There are 15 residues in the CDR3. The CDR3: CASSLGQDVTGELFF. The CDR3 nucleotides are TGTGCCAGCAGCTTAGGACAGGATGTCACCGGGGAGCTGTTTTTT.

A single count supports this clone. CDR3 bases: TGCGCCAGCAGCAGGCTGGGACAGGGGGCAACTGAAGCTTTCTTT. Translated: CASSRLGQGATEAFF. This chain uses TRBV5-1 with TRBJ1-1, with TRBD1 matching over 12 bases. The J segment lost 5 bases and the V segment lost 4 bases, leaving 6 bases of the junction unmatched. The CDR3 totals 15 residues. Germline assignment: CDR1 SGHRS and CDR2 YFSETQ.

The genes are TRBV13 and TRBJ2-1; 9 bases are shared with TRBD2. This CDR3 spans 19 amino acids. Germline CDR1 is PRHDT and CDR2 is FYEKMQ (reference sequence). V shed 3 bases and J 8 bases; nucleotides not matched to a gene: 20. CDR3 DNA sequence: TGTGCCAGCAGCTTTGTCGGAGGAGTAGGGCTAGCGGGAATCGATGAGCAGTTCTTC. It is translated as CASSFVGGVGLAGIDEQFF.

This chain connects TRBV23-1 to TRBJ1-2; no reliable D call. Being an ORF, TRBV23-1 has a function that is uncertain. Trimming stripped 0 bases from V and 0 bases from J, with 8 bases between. This CDR3 is built from 15 residues. The DNA for the CDR3 is TGCGCCAGCAGTCAATCAAAAGGAGCTAACTATGGCTACACCTTC. Its protein product is CASSQSKGANYGYTF.

The chain combines TRBV11-3 with TRBJ2-6; no clear D gene. Germline values: CDR1 SGHNT, CDR2 YENEEA. The V end was cut by 0 bases, the J end by 0 bases, with 12 bases between. The CDR3 loop spans 18 amino acids. The CDR3 spells CASSLDLDAFSGANVLTF. CDR3 DNA sequence: TGTGCCAGCAGCTTAGATTTAGATGCTTTCTCTGGGGCCAACGTCCTGACTTTC.

This clone was observed a handful of times. The chain has TRBV2 and TRBJ2-1; tentatively, D is TRBD1 (6 bases). The V end was cut by 6 bases, the J end by 6 bases, with 12 bases between. Germline V CDR1 and CDR2: SNHLY, FYNNEI. The CDR3 sequence is 13 residues long. The CDR3 protein is CASRARGFNEQFF. CDR3 nucleotide sequence: TGTGCCAGCAGGGCCAGGGGTTTCAATGAGCAGTTCTTC. Complete variable domain (other parts from reference TRBV2 and TRBJ2-1): EPEVTQTPSHQVTQMGQEVILRCVPISNHLYFYWYRQILGQKVEFLVSFYNNEISEKSEIFDDQFSVERPDGSNFTLKIRSTKLEDSAMYFCASRARGFNEQFFGPGTRLTVL.

The chain is built from TRBV6-1 and TRBJ2-3; maybe TRBD2 (6 bases). Trimming left V 3 bases short and J 0 bases short, with 16 bases between. Germline CDR1 reads MNHNS; CDR2 reads SASEGT. CDR3 length equals 17 residues. CDR3 sequence (DNA): TGTGCCAGCAGTGAGAGGCTAGGGAGCGGGAGCACAGATACGCAGTATTTT. Translated, it gives CASSERLGSGSTDTQYF.

V is TRBV6-1 and J is TRBJ1-1, with 7 bases aligning to TRBD1. This CDR3 is 16 amino acids long. Germline V gene lookup returns CDR1 MNHNS and CDR2 SASEGT. V dropped 4 bases and J dropped 0; count of bases not matched to a gene: 8. The CDR3 here is CASSGDRARLNTEAFF. DNA of the CDR3: TGTGCCAGCAGTGGAGACAGGGCGAGATTGAACACTGAAGCTTTCTTT.

The rearrangement links TRBV10-3 to TRBJ1-5; D is ambiguous. Germline V gene sequence: CDR1 ENHRY, CDR2 SYGVKD. V lost 0 bases and J lost 6, with 6 bases in between. This CDR3 spans 13 amino acids. The CDR3 loop is CAISESYSQPQHF. DNA for the CDR3: TGTGCCATCAGTGAGTCGTACTCTCAGCCCCAGCATTTT.

Comments on this clone: The sample contains more than one DNA sequence encoding this CDR3. V usage is TRBV7-7 and J usage is TRBJ2-1; 7 bases agree with TRBD2. The CDR3 sequence is 14 residues long. Losses at the gene ends were 1 base for V and 5 bases for J; bases not matched to a gene: 2. CDR1 and CDR2 from the germline V gene are SSHAT and FNYEAQ (reference sequence). The CDR3 DNA reads as TGTGCCAGCAGCTTAGATCGGGGGGACAATGAGCAGTTCTTC. This encodes CASSLDRGDNEQFF.

V gene TRBV19 combines with J gene TRBJ2-4; D is perhaps TRBD1 (6 bases). Deletions cut 8 bases from V and 2 bases from J, with 16 bases between. The CDR3 is 15 amino acids. CDR1 LNHDA and CDR2 SQIVND come from the germline V gene (reference sequence). The CDR3 DNA is TGTGCCAGTCGAGGGACATATCGGTCCAAAAACATTCAGTACTTC. This codes for CASRGTYRSKNIQYF.

This chain links TRBV7-2 with TRBJ1-6; TRBD1 matches 9 bases. The length of the CDR3 is 14 residues. Trimming removed 4 bases from V and 7 bases from J; junction bases left unmatched: 2. The germline V gene has CDR1 SGHTA and CDR2 FQGNSA. The CDR3 region is CASSSDRGNSPLHF. The DNA of the CDR3 is TGTGCCAGCAGCTCCGACAGGGGGAATTCACCCCTCCACTTT.

The chain is built from TRBV19 and TRBJ2-7, with 8 bases matching TRBD1. The V segment lost 2 bases and the J segment 1 base; nucleotides outside the gene matches: 4. The CDR3 contains 15 residues. Germline-derived CDR1 and CDR2 are LNHDA and SQIVND (reference sequence). The CDR3 sequence: CASSIIGTGSYEQYF. CDR3 nucleotides: TGTGCCAGTAGTATAATCGGGACAGGTTCCTACGAGCAGTACTTC.

The chain carries TRBV29-1 and TRBJ2-3; TRBD2 might be the D (5 bases). Germline V gene data show CDR1 as SQVTM and CDR2 as ANQGSEA. The V gene lost 1 base and the J gene lost 1 base, with 15 bases spanning the gap. The CDR3 runs to 16 residues. CDR3 nucleotide sequence: TGCAGCGTTGAAGTAGTCCCTAGCTGGGGCACAGATACGCAGTATTTT. Translating gives CSVEVVPSWGTDTQYF.